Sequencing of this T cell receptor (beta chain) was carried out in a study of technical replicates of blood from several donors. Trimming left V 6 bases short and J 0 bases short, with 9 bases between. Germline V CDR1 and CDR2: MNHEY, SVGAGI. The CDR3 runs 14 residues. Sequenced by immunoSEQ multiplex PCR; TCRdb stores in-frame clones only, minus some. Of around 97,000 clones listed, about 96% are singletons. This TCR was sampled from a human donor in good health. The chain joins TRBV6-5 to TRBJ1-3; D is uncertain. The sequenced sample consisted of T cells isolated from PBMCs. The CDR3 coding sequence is TGTGCCAGCAGGGTACACGTCTCTGGAAACACCATATATTTT. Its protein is CASRVHVSGNTIYF.